Shown below are 4 T cell receptor beta chains from a single sample sequenced in a study of preoperative IRX-2 immunotherapy in early breast cancer. This table comes from immunoSEQ multiplex PCR, and its TCRdb copy is limited to in-frame clones, with some not included. The sample has 32,000 or so clones, 80% to 85% seen once. The treatment was: preoperative locoregional IRX-2 cytokine immunotherapy. Sequencing was performed on lymph node tissue, taken from a patient treated with IRX-2 immunotherapy. All receptors derive from a human donor with breast cancer.

V gene TRBV28 combines with J gene TRBJ2-7, with TRBD2 identical over 10 bases. J was trimmed by 7 bases and V by 10 bases; bases with no gene match: 7. The CDR3 runs to 12 residues. Germline V gives CDR1 MDHEN, CDR2 SYDVKM. The CDR3 region has the DNA TGTGCCATATCGGGACTAGCGTGGGAGCAGTACTTC. Translated: CAISGLAWEQYF.

CDR3 nucleotides: TGTGCCAGCAGTTACCAAGGAGCCTACGGGGACGAGCAGTACTTC. This translates into CASSYQGAYGDEQYF. The chain employs TRBV6-4 and TRBJ2-7, with D tentatively TRBD2 (5 bases). The CDR3 has 15 amino acids. Germline assignment: CDR1 MRHNA and CDR2 SNTAGT. V was pared by 5 bases and J by 5 bases, with 19 bases between.

The CDR3 reads CASFLAHGNQETQYF. CDR3 sequence (DNA): TGCGCCAGCTTTTTAGCTCACGGAAACCAAGAGACCCAGTACTTC. The chain is built from TRBV5-1 and TRBJ2-5, with D unresolved. This CDR3 spans 15 amino acids. Germline CDR1 is SGHRS and CDR2 is YFSETQ. The V end lost 7 bases, the J end lost 0 bases, and 16 bases lay between the germline ends.

This clone showed up just once. This chain joins TRBV25-1 and TRBJ1-3; no definite D call. CDR3 length: 13 residues. The germline V and J ends were trimmed by 4 bases and 0 bases, with 4 bases remaining between them. Germline assignment: CDR1 MGHDK and CDR2 SYGVNS. The CDR3 region is CASSVSSGNTIYF. Written as DNA, the CDR3 is TGTGCCAGCAGTGTCAGCTCTGGAAACACCATATATTTT.